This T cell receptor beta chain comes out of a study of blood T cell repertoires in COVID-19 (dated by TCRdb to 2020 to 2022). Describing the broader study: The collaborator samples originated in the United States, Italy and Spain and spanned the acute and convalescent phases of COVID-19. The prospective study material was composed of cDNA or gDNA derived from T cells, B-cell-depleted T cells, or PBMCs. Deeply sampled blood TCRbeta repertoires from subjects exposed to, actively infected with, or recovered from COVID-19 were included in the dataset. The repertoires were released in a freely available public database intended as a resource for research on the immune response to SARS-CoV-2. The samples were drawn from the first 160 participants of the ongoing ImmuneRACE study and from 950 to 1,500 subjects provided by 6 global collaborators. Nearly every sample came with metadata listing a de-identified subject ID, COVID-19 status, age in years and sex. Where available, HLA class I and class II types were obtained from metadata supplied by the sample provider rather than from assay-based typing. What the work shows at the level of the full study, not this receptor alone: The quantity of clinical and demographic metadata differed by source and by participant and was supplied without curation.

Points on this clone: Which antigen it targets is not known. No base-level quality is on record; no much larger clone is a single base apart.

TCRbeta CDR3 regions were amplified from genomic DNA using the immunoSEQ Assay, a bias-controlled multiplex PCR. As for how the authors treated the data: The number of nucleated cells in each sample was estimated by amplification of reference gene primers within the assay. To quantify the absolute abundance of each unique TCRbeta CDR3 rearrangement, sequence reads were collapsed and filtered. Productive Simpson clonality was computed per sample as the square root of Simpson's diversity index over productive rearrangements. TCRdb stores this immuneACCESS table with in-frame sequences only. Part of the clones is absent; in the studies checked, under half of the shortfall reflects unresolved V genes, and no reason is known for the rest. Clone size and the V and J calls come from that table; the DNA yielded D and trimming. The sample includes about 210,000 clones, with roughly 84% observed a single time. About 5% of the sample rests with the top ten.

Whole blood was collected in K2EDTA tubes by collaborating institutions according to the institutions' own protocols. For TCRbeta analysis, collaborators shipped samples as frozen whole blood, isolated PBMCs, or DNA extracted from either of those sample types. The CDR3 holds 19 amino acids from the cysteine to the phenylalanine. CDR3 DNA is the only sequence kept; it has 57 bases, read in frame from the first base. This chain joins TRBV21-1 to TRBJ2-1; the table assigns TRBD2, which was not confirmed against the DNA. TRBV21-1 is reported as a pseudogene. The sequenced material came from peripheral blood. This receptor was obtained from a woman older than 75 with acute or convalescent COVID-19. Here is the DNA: TGTGCCAGCAGCAAAGAAGTCACCTTGCGAGCGAGCTCCTACAATGAGCAGTTCTTC. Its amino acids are CASSKEVTLRASSYNEQFF.